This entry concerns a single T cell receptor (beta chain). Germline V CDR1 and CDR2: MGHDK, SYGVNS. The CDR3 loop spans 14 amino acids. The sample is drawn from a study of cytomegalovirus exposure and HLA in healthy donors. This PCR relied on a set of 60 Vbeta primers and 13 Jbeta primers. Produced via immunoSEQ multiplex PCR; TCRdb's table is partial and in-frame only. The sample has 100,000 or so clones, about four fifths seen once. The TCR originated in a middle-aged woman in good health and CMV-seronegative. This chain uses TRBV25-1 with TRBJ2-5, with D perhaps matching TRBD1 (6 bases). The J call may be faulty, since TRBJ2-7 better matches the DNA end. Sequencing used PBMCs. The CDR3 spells CASRTPGQGYEQYF. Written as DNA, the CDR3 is TGTGCCAGCAGAACCCCGGGACAAGGCTACGAGCAGTACTTC.